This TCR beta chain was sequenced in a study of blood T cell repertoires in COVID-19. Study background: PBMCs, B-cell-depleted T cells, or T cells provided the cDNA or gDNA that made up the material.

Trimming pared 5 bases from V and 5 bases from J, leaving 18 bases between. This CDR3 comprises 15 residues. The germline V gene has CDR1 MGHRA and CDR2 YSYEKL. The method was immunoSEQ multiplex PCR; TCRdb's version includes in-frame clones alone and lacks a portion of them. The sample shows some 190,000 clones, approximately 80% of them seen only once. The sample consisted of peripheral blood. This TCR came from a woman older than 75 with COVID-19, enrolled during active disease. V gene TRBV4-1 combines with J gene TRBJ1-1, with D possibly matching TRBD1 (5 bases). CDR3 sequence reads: CASSTRQGLVTEAFF. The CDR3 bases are TGCGCCAGCAGCACGCGTCAGGGTTTAGTAACTGAAGCTTTCTTT.